The rows below give T cell receptor beta chains drawn from one sample of a study of graft-versus-host responses after intestinal transplantation. The table came from immunoSEQ multiplex PCR; TCRdb's copy has only in-frame clones and leaves some out. The sample shows approximately 12,000 clones, around 84% of them seen only once. This specimen was PBMCs, taken just over 300 days after intestinal transplant. The source of these receptors is a human patient who received an intestinal transplant, so some T cells may come from the graft donor. Each CDR3 is given with its conserved first and last residue. D genes are given only for firm matches. Size is omitted from some rows. Given values are once, few, many or a class for expanded clones.

TRBV27	TRBJ2-1	.	TRBD2	CASSFVRLAGGRDKYYNEQFF
TRBV7-6	TRBJ2-1	few	.	CASSLRYRGSYNEQFF
TRBV6-5	TRBJ1-3	.	.	CASSYSIGSGNTIYF
TRBV7-7	TRBJ2-7	few	.	CASSQGEQYF
TRBV6-4	TRBJ2-5	.	TRBD2	CARVILAAFLDQETQYF
TRBV4-2	TRBJ2-7	.	.	CASSQPSTVGYEQYF
TRBV28	TRBJ1-4	.	.	CASSSPRTENEKLFF
TRBV5-1	TRBJ2-3	.	.	CASTSLSTDTQYF
TRBV5-4	TRBJ2-3	.	.	CASSLTPGFTDTQYF
TRBV27	TRBJ2-3	.	TRBD1	CASSGQGDTDTQYF
TRBV19	TRBJ1-5	.	.	CASSMMKGDKSNQPQHF
TRBV6-5	TRBJ1-4	.	.	CASSFRSANEKLFF
TRBV7-2	TRBJ1-3	.	.	CASSIWGAPGNTIYF
TRBV2	TRBJ2-1	.	TRBD2	CASPGTSGFPTPYNEQFF
TRBV29-1	TRBJ2-7	.	TRBD1	CSATGTGAYEQYF
TRBV6-1	TRBJ2-7	.	.	CASRDGQSSYEQYF
TRBV7-2	TRBJ2-1	.	.	CASRVRGVKQFF
TRBV7-9	TRBJ2-7	.	.	CASSEVTYEQYF
TRBV21-1	TRBJ2-7	once	.	CASIDGLAHEQYF
TRBV18	TRBJ1-2	.	.	CASSPQGVEYGYTF
TRBV7-9	TRBJ1-2	few	.	CASSWAAGNYGYTF
TRBV28	TRBJ2-1	.	TRBD2	CASSLPTSGRTIYNEQFF
TRBV6-5	TRBJ2-7	few	.	CASSYPVGEQYF
TRBV9	TRBJ2-2	.	.	CASSVGQHTGELFF
TRBV1	TRBJ1-1	.	.	CTSSQDRRDTEAFF
TRBV10-2	TRBJ2-7	.	.	CASSDPRKSSYEQYF
TRBV11-2	TRBJ1-1	.	.	CASSLRGNTEAFF
TRBV12-2	TRBJ2-7	.	.	CASRLADYEQYF
TRBV6-1	TRBJ2-7	.	.	CASSVEAGPTYEQYF
TRBV5-1	TRBJ2-3	.	TRBD2	CASSLEGRGSTDTQYF
TRBV19	TRBJ2-3	once	.	CASSKRRTDTQYF
TRBV10-3	TRBJ2-2	.	.	CAISVSYDLTDGELFF
TRBV4-2	TRBJ1-2	few	TRBD1	CASSRPGQGPYGYTF
TRBV27	TRBJ1-1	.	.	CASRKETEAFF
TRBV13	TRBJ2-1	once	TRBD1	CASSPGTGNEQFF
TRBV2	TRBJ1-1	few	.	CASSVRAGNTEAFF
TRBV7-8	TRBJ2-7	.	TRBD1	CASSPTGTGGEQYF
TRBV11-3	TRBJ1-1	.	TRBD1	CASSLGQGSNTEAFF
TRBV4-1	TRBJ2-3	.	.	CASSQGLRGDTQYF
TRBV11-3	TRBJ2-2	.	TRBD2	CASSLTTSGNTGELFF
TRBV9	TRBJ1-1	.	.	CASSGLQPSRGPLLNTEAFF
TRBV5-6	TRBJ2-3	.	.	CASSWGGTDTQYF
TRBV2	TRBJ1-5	once	.	CASSERRNNQPQHF
TRBV5-4	TRBJ1-2	.	.	CASSDGRGATYGYTF
TRBV6-5	TRBJ1-5	.	.	CASRRQKEEPQHF
TRBV10-3	TRBJ1-2	.	.	CAISEPGTGKGYTF
TRBV27	TRBJ1-4	few	.	CASIRGDEKLFF